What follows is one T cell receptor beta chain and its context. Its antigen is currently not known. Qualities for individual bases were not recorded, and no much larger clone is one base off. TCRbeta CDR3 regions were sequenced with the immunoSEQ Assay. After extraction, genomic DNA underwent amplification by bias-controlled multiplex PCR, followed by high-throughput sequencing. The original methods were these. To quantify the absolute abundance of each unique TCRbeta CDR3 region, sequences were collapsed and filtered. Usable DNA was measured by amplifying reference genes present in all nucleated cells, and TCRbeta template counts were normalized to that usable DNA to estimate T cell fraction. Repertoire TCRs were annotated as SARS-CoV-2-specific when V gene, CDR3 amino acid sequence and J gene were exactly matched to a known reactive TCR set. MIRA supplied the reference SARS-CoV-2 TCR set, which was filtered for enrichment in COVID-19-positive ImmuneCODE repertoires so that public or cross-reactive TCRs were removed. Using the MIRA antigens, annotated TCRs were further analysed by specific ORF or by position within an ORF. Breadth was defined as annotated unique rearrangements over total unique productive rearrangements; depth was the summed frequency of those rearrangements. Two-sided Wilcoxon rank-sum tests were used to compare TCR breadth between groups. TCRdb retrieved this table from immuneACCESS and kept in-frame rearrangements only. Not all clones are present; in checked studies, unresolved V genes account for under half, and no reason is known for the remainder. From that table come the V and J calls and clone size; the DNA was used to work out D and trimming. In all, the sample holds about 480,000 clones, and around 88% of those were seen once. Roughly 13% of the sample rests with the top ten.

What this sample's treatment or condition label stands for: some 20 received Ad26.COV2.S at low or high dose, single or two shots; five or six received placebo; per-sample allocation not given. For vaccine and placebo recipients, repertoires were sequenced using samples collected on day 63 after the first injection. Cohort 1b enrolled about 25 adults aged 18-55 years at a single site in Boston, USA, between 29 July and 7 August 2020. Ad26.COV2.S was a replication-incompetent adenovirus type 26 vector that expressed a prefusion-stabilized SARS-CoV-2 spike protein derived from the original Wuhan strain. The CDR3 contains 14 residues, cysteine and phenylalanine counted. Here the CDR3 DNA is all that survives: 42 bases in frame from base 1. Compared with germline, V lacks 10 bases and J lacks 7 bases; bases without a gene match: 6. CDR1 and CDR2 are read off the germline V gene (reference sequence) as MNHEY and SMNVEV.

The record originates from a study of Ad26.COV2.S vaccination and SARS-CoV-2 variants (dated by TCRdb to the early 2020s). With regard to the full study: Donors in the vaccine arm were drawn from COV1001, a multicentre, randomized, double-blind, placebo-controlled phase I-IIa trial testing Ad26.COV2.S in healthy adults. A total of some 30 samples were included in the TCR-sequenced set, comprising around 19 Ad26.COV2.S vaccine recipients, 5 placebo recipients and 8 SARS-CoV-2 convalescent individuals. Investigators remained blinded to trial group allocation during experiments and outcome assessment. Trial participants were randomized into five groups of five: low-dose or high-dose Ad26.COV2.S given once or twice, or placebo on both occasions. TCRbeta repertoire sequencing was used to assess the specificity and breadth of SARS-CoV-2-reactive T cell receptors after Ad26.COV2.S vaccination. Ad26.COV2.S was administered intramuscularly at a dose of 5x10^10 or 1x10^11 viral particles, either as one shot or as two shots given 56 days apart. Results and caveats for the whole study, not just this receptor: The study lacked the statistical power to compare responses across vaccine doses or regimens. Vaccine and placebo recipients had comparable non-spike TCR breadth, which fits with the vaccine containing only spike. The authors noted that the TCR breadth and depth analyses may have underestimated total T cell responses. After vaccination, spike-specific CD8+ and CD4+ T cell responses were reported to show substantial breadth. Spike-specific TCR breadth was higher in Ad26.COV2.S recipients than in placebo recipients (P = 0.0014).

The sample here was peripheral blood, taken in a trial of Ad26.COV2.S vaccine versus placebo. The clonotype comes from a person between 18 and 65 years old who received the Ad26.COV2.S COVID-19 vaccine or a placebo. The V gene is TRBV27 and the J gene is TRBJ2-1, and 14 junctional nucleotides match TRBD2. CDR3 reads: CATSGLAGANEQFF. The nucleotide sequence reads TGTGCCACCTCGGGACTAGCGGGAGCGAATGAGCAGTTCTTC.